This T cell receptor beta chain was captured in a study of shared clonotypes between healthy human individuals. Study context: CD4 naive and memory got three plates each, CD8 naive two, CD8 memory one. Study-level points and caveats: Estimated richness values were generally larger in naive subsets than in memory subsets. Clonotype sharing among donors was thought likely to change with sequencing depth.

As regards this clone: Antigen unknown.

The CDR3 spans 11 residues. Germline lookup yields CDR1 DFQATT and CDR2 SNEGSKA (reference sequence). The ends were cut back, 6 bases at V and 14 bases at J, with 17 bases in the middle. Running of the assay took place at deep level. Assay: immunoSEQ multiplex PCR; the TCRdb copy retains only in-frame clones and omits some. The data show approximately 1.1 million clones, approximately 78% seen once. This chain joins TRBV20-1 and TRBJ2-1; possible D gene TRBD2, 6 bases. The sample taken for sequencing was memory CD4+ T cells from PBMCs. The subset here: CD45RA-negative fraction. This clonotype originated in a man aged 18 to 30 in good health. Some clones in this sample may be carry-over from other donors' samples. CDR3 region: CSAPRGMTEFF. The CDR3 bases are TGCAGTGCCCCACGGGGGATGACGGAGTTCTTC.